These 9 T cell receptor beta chains were all obtained from the same sample, sequenced in a study of blood T cell repertoires in COVID-19. Sequenced by immunoSEQ multiplex PCR; TCRdb stores in-frame clones only, minus some. The sample holds 95,000 to 110,000 clones, roughly 87% seen once. The sequenced sample consisted of peripheral blood. Receptors originate from a woman of 80 years or more in a cohort sampled during active COVID-19.

This clone has a single count. This chain links TRBV3-1 (or the pseudogene TRBV3-2) with TRBJ2-7; D gene ambiguous. The CDR3 consists of 14 residues. Germline values: CDR1 LGHDT, CDR2 YNNKEL (reference sequence). V lost 2 bases and J lost 4, with 12 bases in between. The CDR3 DNA is TGTGCCAGCAGCCAAAGCAAAGCAGGATACGAGCAGTACTTC. This translates into CASSQSKAGYEQYF.

The chain is built from TRBV4-2 and TRBJ2-5; maybe TRBD2 (5 bases). Germline CDR1 is LGHNA and CDR2 is YNFKEQ. This CDR3 contains 15 residues. The ends were cut back, 0 bases at V and 0 bases at J, with 8 bases in the middle. The CDR3 DNA is TGTGCCAGCAGCCAAGATGGACTTAACCAAGAGACCCAGTACTTC. It specifies CASSQDGLNQETQYF.

The chain links TRBV7-9 to TRBJ1-1; D is undetermined. Trimming shortened V by 5 bases and J by 3 bases, and 13 bases separated the two germline ends. Per germline, CDR1 SEHNR and CDR2 FQNEAQ (reference sequence). The CDR3 runs 14 residues. Here the CDR3 reads CASSHKVGDTEAFF. The CDR3 DNA reads as TGTGCCAGCAGCCATAAAGTCGGAGACACTGAAGCTTTCTTT.

This chain links TRBV27 with TRBJ2-7; the D gene is possibly TRBD2 (6 bases). Germline CDR1 MNHEY, CDR2 SMNVEV (reference sequence). V was pared by 7 bases and J by 5 bases, with 15 bases between. The CDR3 has 13 amino acids. This CDR3 reads CASKIAGRDEQYF. CDR3 DNA sequence: TGTGCCAGCAAAATCGCGGGACGGGACGAGCAGTACTTC.

The chain has TRBV7-9 and TRBJ2-7, with 12 nucleotides matching TRBD2. The V gene end was trimmed by 4 bases and the J gene end by 1 base; junction bases not matched to a gene: 8. The CDR3 is 17 residues long. From germline, CDR1 is SEHNR and CDR2 FQNEAQ (reference sequence). CDR3 residues: CASSSRLAGDQSYEQYF. The CDR3 DNA sequence: TGTGCCAGCAGCTCGAGACTAGCGGGAGATCAATCCTACGAGCAGTACTTC.

This clone was seen once. The chain couples TRBV18 to TRBJ2-7, with 7 bases identical to TRBD1. The CDR3 is made up of 14 amino acids. The V segment lost 4 bases and the J segment 2 bases; nucleotides outside the gene matches: 5. Germline CDR1 reads KGHSH; CDR2 reads LQKENI. The DNA for the CDR3 is TGTGCCAGCTCACGGGGGACAGAGACCTACGAGCAGTACTTC. Amino acid sequence: CASSRGTETYEQYF. Filled out from reference TRBV18 and TRBJ2-7, the complete variable domain reads NAGVMQNPRHLVRRRGQEARLRCSPMKGHSHVYWYRQLPEEGLKFMVYLQKENIIDESGMPKERFSAEFPKEGPSILRIQQVVRGDSAAYFCASSRGTETYEQYFGPGTRLTVT.

The J gene is TRBJ1-1, the V gene TRBV28, with 10 bases identical to TRBD1. With 5 bases clipped from V and 1 base from J, the junction kept 10 bases outside the gene matches. This CDR3 contains 17 residues. CDR1 is MDHEN and CDR2 is SYDVKM in the germline V gene. In nucleotides, the CDR3 is TGTGCCAGCAGTATCCGACAGGGGGCAGCTACGAACACTGAAGCTTTCTTT. It specifies CASSIRQGAATNTEAFF.

This chain joins TRBV5-4 and TRBJ2-7; D possibly corresponds to TRBD2 (5 bases). The CDR3 has 14 residues. V was pared by 3 bases and J by 2 bases, with 12 bases between. The germline V gene has CDR1 SGHNT and CDR2 YYREEE (reference sequence). The CDR3 coding sequence is TGTGCCAGCAGCTCGTCCGACGGGACCTACGAGCAGTACTTC. This translates into CASSSSDGTYEQYF.

This sequence joins TRBV4-1 and TRBJ2-1; 11 nucleotides align to TRBD2. Germline-derived CDR1 and CDR2 are MGHRA and YSYEKL. CDR3 length equals 16 residues. The junction had 8 bases not matched to a gene; V was cut back by 0 bases and J by 10 bases. The DNA for the CDR3 is TGCGCCAGCAGCCAAGAAGAACTAGCGGGAGTAGGGGAGCAGTTCTTC. This encodes CASSQEELAGVGEQFF.